One sample yielded the 20 T cell receptor beta chains listed below, sequenced in a study of cytomegalovirus exposure and HLA in healthy donors. The data were produced by immunoSEQ multiplex PCR, yet TCRdb's version contains in-frame clones alone and is incomplete. The sample yields under 200,000 clones, around nine tenths seen once. The material sequenced was PBMCs. The receptors here all came from a young woman in good health and CMV-seropositive.

The CDR3 protein is CASSVGDGNEQFF. CDR3 nucleotide sequence: TGTGCCAGCAGTGTTGGAGACGGCAATGAGCAGTTCTTC. The rearrangement uses TRBV2 and TRBJ2-1; D gene uncertain. CDR1 SNHLY and CDR2 FYNNEI come from the germline V gene. This CDR3 has 13 amino acids. The germline V and J ends were trimmed by 4 bases and 6 bases, with 10 bases remaining between them.

The V call is TRBV30, the J call TRBJ2-5; 13 bases are shared with TRBD2. CDR3 length equals 18 residues. The V gene's germline CDR1 is GTSNPN and CDR2 SVGIG (reference sequence). The V segment lost 0 bases and the J segment 5 bases; nucleotides outside the gene matches: 12. The CDR3 protein is CAWSVSRTSGSRLETQYF. The CDR3 region has the DNA TGTGCCTGGAGTGTATCCCGGACTAGCGGGAGTAGGCTGGAGACCCAGTACTTC.

The J gene is TRBJ1-2, the V gene TRBV11-2, with D possibly TRBD1 on 5 matching bases. In germline, CDR1 is SGHAT, CDR2 FQNNGV. Trimming left V 4 bases short and J 3 bases short, with 21 bases between. CDR3 length equals 17 residues. This chain's CDR3 is CASSSSTSGEFHYGYTF. CDR3 nucleotide sequence: TGTGCCAGCAGCTCCTCCACGTCGGGGGAATTCCACTATGGCTACACCTTC.

The chain links TRBV29-1 to TRBJ1-1; 7 bases fit TRBD1. Losses at the gene ends were 1 base for V and 6 bases for J; bases not matched to a gene: 5. Germline loops: CDR1 SQVTM, CDR2 ANQGSEA. The CDR3 is 13 residues long. The CDR3 loop is CSVEGQGISEAFF. The CDR3 DNA is TGCAGCGTTGAAGGACAGGGTATCTCTGAAGCTTTCTTT.

The V and J genes are TRBV2 and TRBJ2-7, with unresolved D. This CDR3 has 13 amino acids. The V and J ends lost 5 bases and 4 bases respectively, with 12 bases between them. Germline CDR1 SNHLY, CDR2 FYNNEI. CDR3 coding DNA: TGTGCCAGCAGTAGACATTTGAATTACGAGCAGTACTTC. It codes for CASSRHLNYEQYF.

The CDR3 region is CASSPIRGVRVETQYF. CDR3 in DNA: TGTGCCTCCTCCCCCATCCGGGGGGTGAGAGTAGAGACCCAGTACTTC. The V gene is TRBV30, the J gene TRBJ2-5, with 7 bases that match TRBD2. This CDR3 contains 16 residues. The germline V gene has CDR1 GTSNPN and CDR2 SVGIG (reference sequence). Trimming cost V 7 bases and J 4 bases; bases outside gene matches: 18.

The V call is TRBV5-4, the J call TRBJ2-2; D remains ambiguous. V was pared by 0 bases and J by 3 bases, with 9 bases between. The CDR3 consists of 15 residues. The germline gives CDR1 SGHNT, CDR2 YYREEE (reference sequence). Here the CDR3 reads CASSLGLLDTGELFF. CDR3 DNA: TGTGCCAGCAGCTTGGGTCTTCTCGACACCGGGGAGCTGTTTTTT.

CDR3 region: CASRATRGVELRSQEGYGYTF. CDR3 nucleotide sequence: TGTGCCAGCAGAGCAACCCGCGGGGTTGAGCTACGGTCCCAGGAGGGGTACGGCTACACCTTC. This chain links TRBV28 with TRBJ1-2; TRBD1 might be the D (5 bases). The CDR3 runs to 21 residues. V lost 6 bases and J lost 8, with 40 bases in between. Germline CDR1 MDHEN, CDR2 SYDVKM.

The genes are TRBV11-3 and TRBJ2-7; 12 nucleotides line up with TRBD2. Germline lookup yields CDR1 SGHNT and CDR2 YENEEA. Trimming cost V 5 bases and J 1 base; bases outside gene matches: 6. This CDR3 is built from 16 residues. As DNA, the CDR3 is TGTGCCAGCAGCACCGGACTAGCGGGACTATCCTACGAGCAGTACTTC. Protein: CASSTGLAGLSYEQYF.

The chain links TRBV6-1 to TRBJ2-7, with D unclear. V was clipped by 2 bases and J by 2 bases, with 10 bases between them. This CDR3 spans 14 amino acids. Germline values: CDR1 MNHNS, CDR2 SASEGT. The CDR3 protein is CASSESHGTYEQYF. CDR3 DNA: TGTGCCAGCAGTGAAAGTCACGGTACCTACGAGCAGTACTTC.

J is TRBJ2-7 and V is TRBV28, with 12 bases that match TRBD2. The germline V gene encodes CDR1 MDHEN and CDR2 SYDVKM. There are 15 residues in the CDR3. The V and J ends lost 7 bases and 7 bases, in that order; junction bases with no gene match: 11. CDR3 residues: CASTLLAGGVPEQYF. As DNA, the CDR3 is TGTGCCAGCACCCTACTAGCGGGAGGCGTCCCGGAGCAGTACTTC.

The CDR3 DNA is TGTGCCAGCAGCTCGACAGGGAACACCGGGGAGCTGTTTTTT. As protein: CASSSTGNTGELFF. The chain has TRBV7-8 and TRBJ2-2, with a tentative D call TRBD1 (6 bases). The CDR3 is made up of 14 amino acids. Looked up from germline, CDR1 is SGHVS and CDR2 is FQNEAQ. V was trimmed by 4 bases and J by 1 base, leaving 7 bases between them.

The V and J genes are TRBV5-4 and TRBJ2-2; TRBD1 matches 11 bases. With V trimmed by 5 bases and J by 6 bases, 9 bases remained unmatched. The CDR3 sequence is 16 residues long. CDR1 SGHNT and CDR2 YYREEE come from the germline V gene (reference sequence). CDR3 coding DNA: TGTGCCAGCAGTACTAGGACAGGGGGCGCCCCCGGGGAGCTGTTTTTT. This encodes CASSTRTGGAPGELFF.

The chain employs TRBV5-4 and TRBJ1-2, with 9 bases matching TRBD1. This CDR3 spans 13 amino acids. Germline trimming cut 5 bases from V and 7 bases from J; bases unmatched to any gene: 6. CDR1 SGHNT and CDR2 YYREEE come from the germline V gene (reference sequence). The CDR3 sequence is CASRIQGAGGYTF. DNA for the CDR3: TGTGCCAGCAGAATACAGGGGGCGGGTGGCTACACCTTC.

Remarks on this clone: Germline is not matched at one junction end, which may reflect a read error. This chain connects TRBV7-7 to TRBJ2-1, with TRBD2 identical over 9 bases. The CDR3 is made up of 15 amino acids. Germline V gives CDR1 SSHAT, CDR2 FNYEAQ (reference sequence). CDR3 sequence: CASSLAAGGYNEQFF. For the CDR3, the DNA is TGTGCTAGCAGCTTAGCCGCGGGAGGGTACAATGAGCAGTTCTTC.

This sequence joins TRBV7-6 and TRBJ2-3; tentatively, D is TRBD1 (5 bases). Per germline, CDR1 SGHVS and CDR2 FNYEAQ. This CDR3 is 16 amino acids long. Trimming stripped 5 bases from V and 0 bases from J, with 15 bases between. This CDR3 is CASSRPAGPSTDTQYF. DNA for the CDR3: TGTGCCAGCAGCCGTCCGGCAGGGCCGAGCACAGATACGCAGTATTTT.

This chain joins TRBV6-1 and TRBJ1-2; D remains ambiguous. This CDR3 comprises 14 residues. V was shortened by 4 bases and J by 0 bases, with 9 bases between the two germline ends. Germline V lookup: CDR1 MNHNS, CDR2 SASEGT. The CDR3 DNA reads as TGTGCCAGCAGTGGTGGCAGCGCTAACTATGGCTACACCTTC. Its translation: CASSGGSANYGYTF.

The chain is built from TRBV7-9 and TRBJ2-7, with unresolved D. This CDR3 contains 14 residues. Germline V gene data show CDR1 as SEHNR and CDR2 as FQNEAQ (reference sequence). V was clipped by 6 bases and J by 5 bases, with 17 bases between them. The CDR3 nucleotides are TGTGCCAGCAGTCCTGATCGGAGTTTCAACGAGCAGTACTTC. Translating gives CASSPDRSFNEQYF. The entire variable domain, with the rest obtained from reference TRBV7-9 and TRBJ2-7, is as follows: DTGVSQNPRHKITKRGQNVTFRCDPISEHNRLYWYRQTLGQGPEFLTYFQNEAQLEKSRLLSDRFSAERPKGSFSTLEIQRTEQGDSAMYLCASSPDRSFNEQYFGPGTRLTVT.

A note on this clone: A junction boundary mismatches the germline segment, possibly from a read error. This chain uses TRBV2 with TRBJ2-2; D assignment may be TRBD1 or TRBD2 (5 bases each). Per germline, CDR1 SNHLY and CDR2 FYNNEI. This CDR3 spans 15 amino acids. The DNA for the CDR3 is TGTGCCAGCAGAGAAGAGGGGATTGGTGCCGGGGAGCTGTTTTTT. It is translated as CASREEGIGAGELFF.

This chain uses TRBV7-3 with TRBJ2-7; 7 nucleotides match TRBD1. This CDR3 region has 13 residues. With 5 bases clipped from V and 5 bases from J, the junction kept 6 bases outside the gene matches. CDR1 and CDR2 from the germline V gene are SGHTA and FQGTGA. The CDR3 loop reads CASSMTGQDEQYF. For the CDR3, the DNA is TGTGCCAGCAGCATGACAGGGCAAGACGAGCAGTACTTC.